Below are 14 T cell receptor beta chains sequenced from a single sample in a study of T-cell reconstitution after alpha-beta-depleted transplantation in children. TCRbeta library preparation incorporated unique molecular identifiers. TCRdb independently ran MiXCR on the PCR reads; one entry per CDR3 protein. Of 130,000 or so distinct CDR3 sequences listed, around 9.8% are singletons. This sample comprised PBMCs, mostly from graft donor cells, obtained 180 days after TCRalphabeta/CD19-depleted stem cell transplant. These TCRs come from a girl under two years old who had a stem cell transplant for combined immunodeficiency, so the T cells may come from the graft donor.

V is TRBV11-1 and J is TRBJ2-3, with TRBD2 matching 11 bases. The ends lost 5 bases at V and 2 bases at J; junction bases unmatched: 3. Germline loops: CDR1 SGHAT, CDR2 FQDESV (reference sequence). The CDR3 is made up of 15 amino acids. DNA of the CDR3: TGTGCCAGCAGCCGGACTAGCGGGCTCACAGATACGCAGTATTTT. Its translation: CASSRTSGLTDTQYF.

This clonotype has a handful of counts. The chain couples TRBV7-9 to TRBJ1-6; D ambiguous. The CDR3 totals 14 residues. CDR1 SEHNR and CDR2 FQNEAQ come from the germline V gene (reference sequence). The V gene lost 4 bases and the J gene lost 10 bases, with 14 bases spanning the gap. The CDR3 loop is CASSWEGSRSPLHF. CDR3 DNA: TGTGCCAGCAGCTGGGAGGGTTCGAGGTCACCCCTCCACTTT.

This clonotype was seen at least ten times. The chain is built from TRBV7-2 and TRBJ2-3; D is possibly TRBD2 (6 bases). This CDR3 has 14 amino acids. V was cut by 3 bases and J by 2 bases, with 9 bases left in between. Germline CDR1 is SGHTA and CDR2 is FQGNSA. The CDR3 DNA reads TGTGCCAGCAGCTTGCCGGGACTCACAGATACGCAGTATTTT. It yields the protein CASSLPGLTDTQYF.

This clonotype was seen at least ten times. The chain couples TRBV5-1 to TRBJ2-1; 7 nucleotides match TRBD2. This CDR3 comprises 13 residues. CDR1 and CDR2 (germline): SGHRS, YFSETQ. V lost 2 bases to trimming and J lost 6 bases; unmatched junction nucleotides: 2. The CDR3 here is CASSFGGVNEQFF. The CDR3 DNA is TGCGCCAGCAGCTTTGGGGGGGTCAATGAGCAGTTCTTC.

The chain is built from TRBV12-3 or TRBV12-4 and TRBJ2-7; TRBD1 agrees at 10 bases. J gave up 2 bases and V 7 bases, and 5 bases lay outside the gene matches. This CDR3 spans 14 amino acids. The CDR3, as DNA: TGTGCCAGCACTTCGGACAGGGGGACCTACGAGCAGTACTTC. Amino acids: CASTSDRGTYEQYF.

This sequence joins TRBV7-2 and TRBJ1-5; 7 positions agree with TRBD1. Germline V gene sequence: CDR1 SGHTA, CDR2 FQGNSA. The junction had 5 bases not matched to a gene; V was cut back by 4 bases and J by 2 bases. This CDR3 contains 15 residues. The CDR3 DNA follows: TGTGCCAGCAGCTATTCGACAGGGCGCAATCAGCCCCAGCATTTT. It yields the protein CASSYSTGRNQPQHF.

The V gene is TRBV12-3 or TRBV12-4, the J gene TRBJ2-1; D is unresolved. The CDR3 runs to 13 residues. V lost 5 bases and J lost 5, with 10 bases in between. The CDR3 DNA reads TGTGCCAGCAGTGAAGGTTCCAACAATGAGCAGTTCTTC. Encoded protein: CASSEGSNNEQFF.

This clonotype was seen more than once but under ten times. The chain recombines TRBV20-1 with TRBJ1-4; 8 nucleotides align to TRBD1. CDR1 DFQATT and CDR2 SNEGSKA come from the germline V gene (reference sequence). The CDR3 totals 14 residues. Trimming at V came to 6 bases and at J to 8 bases, leaving 11 bases not matched to a gene. DNA for the CDR3: TGCAGTGCAGAACCAGGGGGCAAGAGCGAAAAACTGTTTTTT. Amino acid sequence: CSAEPGGKSEKLFF.

This clonotype was counted only a few times. The V call is TRBV9, the J call TRBJ2-1; the D gene is possibly TRBD1 (6 bases). CDR1 and CDR2 from the germline V gene are SGDLS and YYNGEE. This CDR3 region has 16 residues. V was cut by 0 bases and J by 8 bases, with 18 bases left in between. The CDR3 sequence: CASSVVPSSQGYEQFF. The CDR3 region has the DNA TGTGCCAGCAGCGTAGTCCCAAGCTCACAGGGCTATGAGCAGTTCTTC.

Here the CDR3 reads CASSLWVQQETTVLETQYF. CDR3 DNA sequence: TGTGCCAGCAGCTTATGGGTACAACAGGAGACGACGGTCTTGGAGACCCAGTACTTC. This sequence joins TRBV5-4 and TRBJ2-5; tentative D call: TRBD1 (5 bases). Looked up from germline, CDR1 is SGHNT and CDR2 is YYREEE (reference sequence). With 2 bases removed from V and 5 bases from J, the gap between germline ends came to 28 bases. This CDR3 comprises 19 residues.

The J gene is TRBJ2-1, the V gene TRBV29-1, with 11 bases that match TRBD2. Germline V lookup: CDR1 SQVTM, CDR2 ANQGSEA. With 7 bases clipped from V and 7 bases from J, the junction kept 6 bases outside the gene matches. This CDR3 has 13 amino acids. For the CDR3, the DNA is TGCAGCGCGAAGGGACTAGCGGTGAATGAGCAGTTCTTC. Amino acids: CSAKGLAVNEQFF.

The table lists this clonotype with a few counts. The genes are TRBV28 and TRBJ1-1; 7 nucleotides align to TRBD1. The CDR3 covers 16 residues. The J segment lost 2 bases and the V segment lost 4 bases, leaving 10 bases of the junction unmatched. Per the germline V gene, CDR1 is MDHEN and CDR2 is SYDVKM. The CDR3 here is CASSWRGRTGNTEAFF. The CDR3 nucleotides read TGTGCCAGCAGTTGGAGGGGTCGGACAGGTAACACTGAAGCTTTCTTT.

This clonotype showed up many times. V usage is TRBV29-1 and J usage is TRBJ2-3, with a possible D match to TRBD2 (6 bases). The CDR3 spans 10 residues. Germline V gene lookup returns CDR1 SQVTM and CDR2 ANQGSEA. The V and J ends lost 8 bases and 5 bases respectively, with 8 bases between them. CDR3 loop: CSLGGDTQYF. CDR3 coding DNA: TGCAGCCTGGGGGGAGATACGCAGTATTTT.

The sample holds one count of this clonotype. The chain recombines TRBV6-1 with TRBJ1-3; 7 nucleotides align to TRBD1. This CDR3 contains 17 residues. Trimming took 6 bases from V and 0 from J; bases not matched to a gene: 11. Looked up from germline, CDR1 is MNHNS and CDR2 is SASEGT. The CDR3 protein is CASREWVGQSSGNTIYF. DNA of the CDR3: TGTGCCAGCAGGGAATGGGTGGGACAGAGCTCTGGAAACACCATATATTTT.